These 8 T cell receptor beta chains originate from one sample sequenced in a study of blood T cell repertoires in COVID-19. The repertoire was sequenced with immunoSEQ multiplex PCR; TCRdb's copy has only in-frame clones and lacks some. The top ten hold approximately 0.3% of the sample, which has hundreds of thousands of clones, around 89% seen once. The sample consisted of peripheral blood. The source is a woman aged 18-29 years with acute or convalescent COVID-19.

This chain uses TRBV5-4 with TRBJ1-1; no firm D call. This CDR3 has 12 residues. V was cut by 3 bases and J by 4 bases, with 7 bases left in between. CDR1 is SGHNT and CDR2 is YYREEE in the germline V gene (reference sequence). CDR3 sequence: CASSSSFTEAFF. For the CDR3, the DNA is TGTGCCAGCAGCTCTAGTTTCACTGAAGCTTTCTTT.

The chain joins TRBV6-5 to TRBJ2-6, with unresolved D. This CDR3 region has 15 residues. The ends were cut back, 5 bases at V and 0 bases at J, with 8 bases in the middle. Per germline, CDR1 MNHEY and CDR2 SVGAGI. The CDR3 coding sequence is TGTGCCAGCAGTACGTCAGGCTCTGGGGCCAACGTCCTGACTTTC. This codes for CASSTSGSGANVLTF.

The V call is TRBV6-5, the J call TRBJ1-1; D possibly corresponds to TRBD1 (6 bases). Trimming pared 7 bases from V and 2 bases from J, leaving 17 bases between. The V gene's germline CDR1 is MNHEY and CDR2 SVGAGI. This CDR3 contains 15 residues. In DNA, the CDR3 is TGTGCCAGCACCCCAAGGTCAGGGGCAAACACTGAAGCTTTCTTT. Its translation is CASTPRSGANTEAFF.

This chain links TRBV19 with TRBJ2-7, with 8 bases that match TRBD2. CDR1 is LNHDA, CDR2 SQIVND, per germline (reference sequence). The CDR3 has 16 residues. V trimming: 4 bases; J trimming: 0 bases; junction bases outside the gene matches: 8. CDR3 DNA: TGTGCCAGTAGTACCAACGGGGGGGAATTCTCCTACGAGCAGTACTTC. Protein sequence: CASSTNGGEFSYEQYF.

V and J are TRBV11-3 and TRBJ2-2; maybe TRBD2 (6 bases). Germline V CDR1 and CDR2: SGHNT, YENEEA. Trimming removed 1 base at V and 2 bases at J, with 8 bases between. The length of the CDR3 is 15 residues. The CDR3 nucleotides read TGTGCCAGCAGCTTAGGCGGGATAAACACCGGGGAGCTGTTTTTT. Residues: CASSLGGINTGELFF. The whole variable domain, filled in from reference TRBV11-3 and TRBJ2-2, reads EAGVVQSPRYKIIEKKQPVAFWCNPISGHNTLYWYLQNLGQGPELLIRYENEEAVDDSQLPKDRFSAERLKGVDSTLKIQPAELGDSAVYLCASSLGGINTGELFFGEGSRLTVL.

The CDR3 region has the DNA TGTGCCAGCAGTTACGGGACAGGGGTTAATGGCTACACCTTC. Translating it yields CASSYGTGVNGYTF. The V and J genes are TRBV6-5 and TRBJ1-2; 10 bases line up with TRBD1. The V and J ends lost 2 bases and 6 bases, in that order; junction bases with no gene match: 3. This CDR3 is 14 amino acids long. CDR1 and CDR2 (germline): MNHEY, SVGAGI.

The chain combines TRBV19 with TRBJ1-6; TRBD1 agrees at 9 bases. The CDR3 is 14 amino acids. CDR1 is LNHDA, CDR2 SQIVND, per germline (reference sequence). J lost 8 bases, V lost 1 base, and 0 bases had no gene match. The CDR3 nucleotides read TGTGCCAGTAGTATAGGGGACAGGGATTCACCCCTCCACTTT. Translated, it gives CASSIGDRDSPLHF. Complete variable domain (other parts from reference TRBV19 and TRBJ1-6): DGGITQSPKYLFRKEGQNVTLSCEQNLNHDAMYWYRQDPGQGLRLIYYSQIVNDFQKGDIAEGYSVSREKKESFPLTVTSAQKNPTAFYLCASSIGDRDSPLHFGNGTRLTVT.

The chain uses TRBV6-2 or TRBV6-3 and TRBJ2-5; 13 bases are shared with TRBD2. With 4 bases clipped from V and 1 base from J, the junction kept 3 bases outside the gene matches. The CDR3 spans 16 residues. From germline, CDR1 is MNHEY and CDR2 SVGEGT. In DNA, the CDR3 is TGTGCCAGCAGTTTCAGACTAGCGGGGGGCCAAGAGACCCAGTACTTC. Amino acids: CASSFRLAGGQETQYF.